This T cell receptor (beta chain) was obtained from a study of OX40 agonist ivuxolimab in advanced cancers. Across the study: Among those enrolled, mean age was about 60 years (range about 23 to 79) and about 79% were male. About 40% of patients had received prior checkpoint inhibitor therapy.

Assay used: immunoSEQ multiplex PCR; TCRdb lists only in-frame clones, some missing. The table includes around 72,000 clones, 70% to 90% detected once. The trim removed 3 bases at V and 4 bases at J, leaving 7 bases unmatched. Germline values: CDR1 SEHNR, CDR2 FQNEAQ (reference sequence). The CDR3 is made up of 15 amino acids. The chain uses TRBV7-9 and TRBJ2-7; 9 nucleotides match TRBD2. Sequenced material: CD4+ or CD8+ T cells sorted from blood, taken in a trial of the OX40 agonist ivuxolimab. The origin of this receptor is an adult with an advanced solid tumor such as melanoma, head and neck, liver or kidney cancer. CDR3 residues: CASSLSDSGGYEQYF. CDR3 in DNA: TGTGCCAGCAGCTTGTCTGATAGCGGGGGTTACGAGCAGTACTTC.